This entry is about one T cell receptor (beta chain). Trimming shortened V by 5 bases and J by 3 bases, and 5 bases separated the two germline ends. The CDR3 loop spans 11 amino acids. These data come from a study of blood T cell repertoires in COVID-19. Clones were sequenced by immunoSEQ multiplex PCR, and TCRdb holds only the in-frame ones, with some missing. The repertoire holds 210,000 or so clones, with approximately 85% as singletons. Sequencing input: peripheral blood. The chain links TRBV12-3 or TRBV12-4 to TRBJ2-7; D is unclear. The source of this sequence is a woman in her 70s with active or convalescent COVID-19. In DNA form, the CDR3 reads TGTGCCAGCAGTCGCGACTACGAGCAGTACTTC. Its translation is CASSRDYEQYF.